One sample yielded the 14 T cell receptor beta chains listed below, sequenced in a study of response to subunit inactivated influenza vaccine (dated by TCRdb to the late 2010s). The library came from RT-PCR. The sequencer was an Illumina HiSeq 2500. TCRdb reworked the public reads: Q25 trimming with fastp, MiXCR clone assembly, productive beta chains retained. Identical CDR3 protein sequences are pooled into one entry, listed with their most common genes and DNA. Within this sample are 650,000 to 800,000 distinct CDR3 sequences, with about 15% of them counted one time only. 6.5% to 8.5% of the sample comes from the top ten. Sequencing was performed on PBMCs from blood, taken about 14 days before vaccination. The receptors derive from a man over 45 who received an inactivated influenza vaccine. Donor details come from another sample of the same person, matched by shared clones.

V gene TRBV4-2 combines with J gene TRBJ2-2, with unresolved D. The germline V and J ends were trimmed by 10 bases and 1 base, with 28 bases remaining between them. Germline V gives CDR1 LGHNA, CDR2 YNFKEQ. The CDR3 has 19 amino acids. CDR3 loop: CAIGPNRLYWQLNTGELFF. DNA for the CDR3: TGTGCCATCGGCCCCAATCGCCTCTATTGGCAGCTGAACACCGGGGAGCTGTTTTTT.

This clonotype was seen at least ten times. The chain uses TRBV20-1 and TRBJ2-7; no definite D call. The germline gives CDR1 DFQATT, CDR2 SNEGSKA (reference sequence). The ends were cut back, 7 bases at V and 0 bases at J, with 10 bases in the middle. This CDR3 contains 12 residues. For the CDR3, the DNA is TGCAGTGTTATCTCTAGCTCCTACGAGCAGTACTTC. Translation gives CSVISSSYEQYF.

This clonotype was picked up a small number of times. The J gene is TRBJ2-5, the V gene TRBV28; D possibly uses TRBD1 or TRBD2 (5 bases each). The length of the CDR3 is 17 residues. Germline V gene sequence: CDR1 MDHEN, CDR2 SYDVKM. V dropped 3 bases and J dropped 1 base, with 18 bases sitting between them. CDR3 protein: CASSLGPLGTAQETQYF. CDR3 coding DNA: TGTGCCAGCAGTTTGGGGCCCCTCGGGACGGCCCAAGAGACCCAGTACTTC.

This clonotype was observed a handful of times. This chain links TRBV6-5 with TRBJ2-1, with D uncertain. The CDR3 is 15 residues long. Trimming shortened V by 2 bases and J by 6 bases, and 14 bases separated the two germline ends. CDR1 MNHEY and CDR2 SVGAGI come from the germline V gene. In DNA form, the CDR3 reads TGTGCCAGCAGTTACGGGTCTCTGCAGTTCAATGAGCAGTTCTTC. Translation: CASSYGSLQFNEQFF.

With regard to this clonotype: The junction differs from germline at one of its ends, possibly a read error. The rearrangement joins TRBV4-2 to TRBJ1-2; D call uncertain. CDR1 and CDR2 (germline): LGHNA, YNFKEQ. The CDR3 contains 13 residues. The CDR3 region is CASRQAGLYGYTF. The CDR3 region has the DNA TGTGCCAGCAGGCAAGCAGGACTATATGGCTACACCTTC.

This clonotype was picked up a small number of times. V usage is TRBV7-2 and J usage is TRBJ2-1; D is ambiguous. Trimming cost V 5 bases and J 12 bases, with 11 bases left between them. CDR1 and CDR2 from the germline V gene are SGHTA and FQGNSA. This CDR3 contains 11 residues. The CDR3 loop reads CASSDETRQFF. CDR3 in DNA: TGTGCCAGCAGCGACGAGACCCGGCAGTTCTTC.

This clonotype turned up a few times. The CDR3 protein is CASSPHNSNQPQHF. DNA of the CDR3: TGTGCCAGCAGTCCTCACAACTCCAATCAGCCCCAGCATTTT. The chain recombines TRBV2 with TRBJ1-5; D is unclear. Trimming cost V 5 bases and J 3 bases, with 11 bases left between them. The CDR3 loop spans 14 amino acids. Germline values: CDR1 SNHLY, CDR2 FYNNEI.

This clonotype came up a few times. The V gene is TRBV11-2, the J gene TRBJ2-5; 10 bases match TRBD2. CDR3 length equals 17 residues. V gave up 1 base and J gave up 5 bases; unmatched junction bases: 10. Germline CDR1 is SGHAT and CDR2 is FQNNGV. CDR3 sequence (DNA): TGTGCCAGCAGCTTAGGAGGGTCTCCGGGACTAGCGGAGACCCAGTACTTC. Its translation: CASSLGGSPGLAETQYF.

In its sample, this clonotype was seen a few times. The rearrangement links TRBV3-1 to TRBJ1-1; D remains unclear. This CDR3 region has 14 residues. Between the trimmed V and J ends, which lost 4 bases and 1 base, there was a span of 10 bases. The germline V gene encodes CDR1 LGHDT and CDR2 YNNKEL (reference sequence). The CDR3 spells CASSRLAPNTEAFF. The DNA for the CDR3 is TGTGCCAGCAGCCGACTTGCCCCGAACACTGAAGCTTTCTTT.

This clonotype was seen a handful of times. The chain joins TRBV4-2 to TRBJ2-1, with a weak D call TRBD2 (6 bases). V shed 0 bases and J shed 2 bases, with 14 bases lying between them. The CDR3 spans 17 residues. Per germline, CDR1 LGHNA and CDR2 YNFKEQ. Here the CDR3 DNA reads TGTGCCAGCAGCCAAGATTATGGGCGGGGTACCTACAATGAGCAGTTCTTC. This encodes CASSQDYGRGTYNEQFF.

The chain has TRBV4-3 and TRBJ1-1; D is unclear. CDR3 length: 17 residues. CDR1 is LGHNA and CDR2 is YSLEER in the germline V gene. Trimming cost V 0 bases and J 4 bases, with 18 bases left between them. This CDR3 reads CASSQDGVGSRGTEAFF. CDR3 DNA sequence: TGCGCCAGCAGCCAAGATGGGGTGGGGTCTCGGGGCACTGAAGCTTTCTTT.

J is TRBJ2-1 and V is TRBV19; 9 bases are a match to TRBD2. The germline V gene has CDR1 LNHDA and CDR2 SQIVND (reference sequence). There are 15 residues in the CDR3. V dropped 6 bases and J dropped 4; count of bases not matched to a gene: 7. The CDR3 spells CASRPRGGVYNEQFF. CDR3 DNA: TGTGCCAGTAGACCGCGGGGGGGCGTTTACAATGAGCAGTTCTTC. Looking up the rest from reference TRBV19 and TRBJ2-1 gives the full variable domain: DGGITQSPKYLFRKEGQNVTLSCEQNLNHDAMYWYRQDPGQGLRLIYYSQIVNDFQKGDIAEGYSVSREKKESFPLTVTSAQKNPTAFYLCASRPRGGVYNEQFFGPGTRLTVL.

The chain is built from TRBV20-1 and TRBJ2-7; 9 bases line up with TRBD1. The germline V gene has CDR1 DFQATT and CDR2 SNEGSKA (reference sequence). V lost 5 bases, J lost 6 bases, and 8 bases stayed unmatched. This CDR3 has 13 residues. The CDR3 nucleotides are TGCAGTGCTGAGCCGGGACAGGGTCGCGAGCAGTACTTC. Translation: CSAEPGQGREQYF.

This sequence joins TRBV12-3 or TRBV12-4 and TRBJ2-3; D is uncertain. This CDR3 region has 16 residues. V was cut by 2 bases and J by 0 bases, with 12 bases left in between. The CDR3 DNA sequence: TGTGCCAGCAGTTTAATTGGGCTCGGAAGCACAGATACGCAGTATTTT. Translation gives CASSLIGLGSTDTQYF.